This TCR beta chain was obtained from a study of control samples from healthy donors and cancer patients. The V gene lost 5 bases and the J gene lost 4 bases, with 21 bases spanning the gap. CDR1 is LGHDT, CDR2 YNNKEL, per germline (reference sequence). The CDR3 runs 17 residues. This clone was seen once. Only in-frame clones appear in the TCRdb table, and some are missing; sequencing was by immunoSEQ multiplex PCR. Seen here are almost 85,000 clones, roughly 93% observed once, and the top ten hold around 5%. The chain employs TRBV3-1 (or the pseudogene TRBV3-2) and TRBJ2-4; no definite D call. The origin of this receptor is a woman aged 18 to 35 in good health. Sequencing was carried out using blood. CDR3 in DNA: TGTGCCAGCAGCATTGGTCTTCCCATTTGCAAAAAAAACATTCAGTACTTC. Amino acids: CASSIGLPICKKNIQYF.